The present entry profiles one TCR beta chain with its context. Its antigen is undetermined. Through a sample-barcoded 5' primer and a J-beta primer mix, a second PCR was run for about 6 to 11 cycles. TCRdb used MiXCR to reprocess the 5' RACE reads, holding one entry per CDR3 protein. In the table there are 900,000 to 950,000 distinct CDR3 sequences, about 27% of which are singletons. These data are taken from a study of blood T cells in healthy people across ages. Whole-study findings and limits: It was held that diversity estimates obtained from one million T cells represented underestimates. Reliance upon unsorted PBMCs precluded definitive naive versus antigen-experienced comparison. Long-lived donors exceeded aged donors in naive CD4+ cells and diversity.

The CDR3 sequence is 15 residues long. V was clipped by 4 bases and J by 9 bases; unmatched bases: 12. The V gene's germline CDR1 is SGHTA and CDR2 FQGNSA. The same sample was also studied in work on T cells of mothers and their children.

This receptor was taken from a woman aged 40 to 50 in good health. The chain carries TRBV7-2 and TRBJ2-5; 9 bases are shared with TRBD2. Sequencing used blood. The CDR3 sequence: CASSSGGGAGIAQYF. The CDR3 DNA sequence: TGTGCCAGCAGCTCGGGCGGGGGGGCCGGTATAGCCCAGTACTTC.